Listed here are 26 T cell receptor beta chains from one sample, sequenced in a study of cytomegalovirus exposure and HLA in healthy donors. Clones were sequenced by immunoSEQ multiplex PCR, and TCRdb holds only the in-frame ones, with some missing. Of 110,000 to 150,000 clones listed, around 90% are singletons. The sequenced sample consisted of PBMCs. The source of these receptors is a woman in her thirties in good health and CMV-seropositive.

The rearrangement uses TRBV2 and TRBJ2-5, with TRBD1 as a possible D gene (5 bases). CDR3 length: 15 amino acids. The ends were cut back, 2 bases at V and 1 base at J, with 11 bases in the middle. Germline V gene data show CDR1 as SNHLY and CDR2 as FYNNEI. CDR3 DNA sequence: TGTGCCAGCAGTGAACAGGGAATCTCCCAAGAGACCCAGTACTTC. It translates to CASSEQGISQETQYF.

The chain links TRBV28 to TRBJ2-7; D ambiguous. Trimming took off 2 bases at V and 1 base at J, with 15 bases between the two ends. Germline CDR1 MDHEN, CDR2 SYDVKM. This CDR3 is built from 16 residues. The CDR3 is CASSLSAAHISYEQYF. In nucleotides, the CDR3 is TGTGCCAGCAGTTTAAGTGCCGCCCACATTTCCTACGAGCAGTACTTC.

This sequence joins TRBV6-1 and TRBJ1-6, with 7 nucleotides matching TRBD1. Germline V gives CDR1 MNHNS, CDR2 SASEGT. With 8 bases clipped from V and 5 bases from J, the junction kept 6 bases outside the gene matches. CDR3 length equals 14 residues. CDR3 DNA: TGTGCCAGCGGGGGACAGCTTAATAATTCACCCCTCCACTTT. Translated: CASGGQLNNSPLHF.

The chain uses TRBV6-5 and TRBJ2-5; D may be TRBD2 (6 bases). V shed 3 bases and J shed 1 base, with 12 bases lying between them. This CDR3 has 15 residues. Germline CDR1 is MNHEY and CDR2 is SVGAGI. The CDR3, as DNA: TGTGCCAGCAGTTATCAGTCGGGAGTCCAAGAGACCCAGTACTTC. Protein product: CASSYQSGVQETQYF.

This sequence joins TRBV13 and TRBJ2-7; 9 bases align to TRBD1. Germline CDR1 and CDR2: PRHDT and FYEKMQ (reference sequence). Trimming removed 5 bases from V and 4 bases from J; junction bases left unmatched: 6. CDR3 length: 14 residues. CDR3 coding DNA: TGTGCCAGCAGCGGACAGGGGAGAGGGTACGAGCAGTACTTC. Translation gives CASSGQGRGYEQYF.

The chain links TRBV28 to TRBJ2-7; 8 bases fit TRBD2. The CDR3 runs 17 residues. The J segment lost 4 bases and the V segment lost 2 bases, leaving 13 bases of the junction unmatched. Germline V gene sequence: CDR1 MDHEN, CDR2 SYDVKM. The CDR3 here is CASSLNLTSAGAYEQYF. The CDR3 nucleotides read TGTGCCAGCAGTTTAAACCTAACCTCAGCGGGAGCGTACGAGCAGTACTTC.

The rearrangement uses TRBV25-1 and TRBJ2-2, with 7 bases that match TRBD1. CDR1 is MGHDK and CDR2 is SYGVNS in the germline V gene. V shed 4 bases and J 0 bases; nucleotides not matched to a gene: 5. The CDR3 runs 16 residues. The CDR3: CASSVAGTANTGELFF. CDR3 sequence (DNA): TGTGCCAGCAGTGTCGCCGGGACAGCGAACACCGGGGAGCTGTTTTTT.

The chain uses TRBV12-5 and TRBJ2-1; TRBD1 matches 10 bases. In germline, CDR1 is LGHNT, CDR2 FRNRAP. The CDR3 sequence is 15 residues long. Trimming took 6 bases from V and 6 from J; bases not matched to a gene: 8. The CDR3 coding sequence is TGTGCTAGTGGGCCCGGGACAGGGGCGCTCAATGAGCAGTTCTTC. It encodes CASGPGTGALNEQFF.

This chain joins TRBV6-5 and TRBJ2-7; D is perhaps TRBD1 (6 bases). The germline V gene has CDR1 MNHEY and CDR2 SVGAGI. The CDR3 has 15 residues. V was shortened by 2 bases and J by 5 bases, with 16 bases between the two germline ends. The CDR3 DNA reads TGTGCCAGCAGTTACACCAAACAGGGTACCCACGAGCAGTACTTC. It encodes CASSYTKQGTHEQYF.

The V and J genes are TRBV28 and TRBJ1-1, with D unresolved. Germline V gene data show CDR1 as MDHEN and CDR2 as SYDVKM. The CDR3 is 11 residues long. V was pared by 10 bases and J by 0 bases, with 6 bases between. CDR3 nucleotides: TGTGCCACCCGGGTGAACACTGAAGCTTTCTTT. It encodes CATRVNTEAFF.

The chain combines TRBV7-9 with TRBJ1-3, with a weak D call TRBD1 (5 bases). The CDR3 length is 14 residues. Deletions cut 2 bases from V and 4 bases from J, with 9 bases between. Germline CDR1 and CDR2: SEHNR and FQNEAQ (reference sequence). The CDR3 spells CASSLSGGGNTIYF. The CDR3 nucleotides read TGTGCCAGCAGCTTATCCGGGGGAGGAAACACCATATATTTT. Based on the CDR3 plus reference TRBV7-9 and TRBJ1-3, the full variable domain is DTGVSQNPRHKITKRGQNVTFRCDPISEHNRLYWYRQTLGQGPEFLTYFQNEAQLEKSRLLSDRFSAERPKGSFSTLEIQRTEQGDSAMYLCASSLSGGGNTIYFGEGSWLTVV.

The table lists this clone with many counts. The chain links TRBV15 to TRBJ2-3; 9 positions agree with TRBD2. Germline CDR1 LNHNV, CDR2 YYDKDF (reference sequence). This CDR3 has 16 amino acids. J was trimmed by 4 bases and V by 1 base; bases with no gene match: 6. CDR3 region: CATSRGPTSGADTQYF. In nucleotides, the CDR3 is TGTGCCACCAGCAGAGGTCCGACTAGCGGCGCAGATACGCAGTATTTT.

V usage is TRBV5-1 and J usage is TRBJ2-3; 9 nucleotides align to TRBD2. This CDR3 region has 15 residues. Germline CDR1 reads SGHRS; CDR2 reads YFSETQ. With V trimmed by 3 bases and J by 1 base, 3 bases remained unmatched. The CDR3 DNA is TGCGCCAGCAGCTCTAGCGGGGCACGCACAGATACGCAGTATTTT. Its translation is CASSSSGARTDTQYF.

The V gene is TRBV25-1, the J gene TRBJ1-4; possibly TRBD1 for D (5 bases). V was clipped by 5 bases and J by 6 bases, with 16 bases between them. From germline, CDR1 is MGHDK and CDR2 SYGVNS. The CDR3 length is 15 residues. The CDR3 loop reads CASSSWGGSDEKLFF. The CDR3 DNA reads TGTGCCAGCAGTTCATGGGGGGGGTCCGATGAAAAACTGTTTTTT.

The CDR3 here is CAREKGTEAFF. In DNA, the CDR3 is TGTGCCAGAGAAAAGGGGACTGAAGCTTTCTTT. This sequence joins TRBV2 and TRBJ1-1, with a weak D call TRBD1 (5 bases). With 9 bases removed from V and 5 bases from J, the gap between germline ends came to 10 bases. The CDR3 runs to 11 residues. The germline CDR1 and CDR2 sequences are SNHLY and FYNNEI.

This chain connects TRBV7-2 to TRBJ2-7, with 13 nucleotides matching TRBD2. The CDR3 is made up of 15 amino acids. J lost 3 bases, V lost 5 bases, and 4 bases had no gene match. The germline CDR1 and CDR2 sequences are SGHTA and FQGNSA. This CDR3 reads CASSPTSGGVYEQYF. As DNA, the CDR3 is TGTGCCAGCAGCCCCACTAGCGGGGGGGTCTACGAGCAGTACTTC.

This rearrangement joins TRBV10-2 to TRBJ2-5; D is possibly TRBD1 (6 bases). Deletions cut 5 bases from V and 1 base from J, with 11 bases between. Germline CDR1 WSHSY, CDR2 SAAADI. This CDR3 is built from 14 residues. Here the CDR3 DNA reads TGCGCCAGCAGTTTCAGGGGCGCCCAAGAGACCCAGTACTTC. Its protein product is CASSFRGAQETQYF.

This clone was seen just once. The chain is built from TRBV27 and TRBJ1-1; the D is unclear. The CDR3 contains 13 residues. Germline V gives CDR1 MNHEY, CDR2 SMNVEV (reference sequence). The V end lost 5 bases, the J end lost 3 bases, and 10 bases lay between the germline ends. In nucleotides, the CDR3 is TGTGCCAGCAGTACAGCCGAATACACTGAAGCTTTCTTT. As protein: CASSTAEYTEAFF.

This chain connects TRBV11-2 to TRBJ1-2; the D gene is possibly TRBD1 (6 bases). V was trimmed by 1 base and J by 7 bases, leaving 10 bases between them. This CDR3 is 13 amino acids long. Germline assignment: CDR1 SGHAT and CDR2 FQNNGV. The CDR3 DNA reads TGTGCCAGCAGCTTAGTTCGGGGGGCTGGCTACACCTTC. It encodes CASSLVRGAGYTF. The whole variable domain, filled in from reference TRBV11-2 and TRBJ1-2, reads EAGVAQSPRYKIIEKRQSVAFWCNPISGHATLYWYQQILGQGPKLLIQFQNNGVVDDSQLPKDRFSAERLKGVDSTLKIQPAKLEDSAVYLCASSLVRGAGYTFGSGTRLTVV.

The V gene is TRBV9, the J gene TRBJ2-2, with 8 positions matching TRBD1. V dropped 0 bases and J dropped 4; count of bases not matched to a gene: 8. Germline V CDR1 and CDR2: SGDLS, YYNGEE. This CDR3 comprises 17 residues. The CDR3 nucleotides read TGTGCCAGCAGCGTAGCTCCTACAGGGGGTATCACCGGGGAGCTGTTTTTT. Translation: CASSVAPTGGITGELFF.

V and J are TRBV13 and TRBJ2-1, with 11 bases that match TRBD2. V trimming: 1 base; J trimming: 5 bases; junction bases outside the gene matches: 1. The CDR3 contains 15 residues. Germline values: CDR1 PRHDT, CDR2 FYEKMQ (reference sequence). The CDR3 DNA sequence: TGTGCCAGCAGCTTAGTAGCGGGAGGGGACAATGAGCAGTTCTTC. Translated, it gives CASSLVAGGDNEQFF.

V gene TRBV2 combines with J gene TRBJ2-5, with TRBD2 as a possible D gene (6 bases). V was shortened by 5 bases and J by 2 bases, with 18 bases between the two germline ends. Germline values: CDR1 SNHLY, CDR2 FYNNEI. CDR3 size: 16 residues. The CDR3 loop is CASSPPPWGVQETQYF. The CDR3 region has the DNA TGTGCCAGCAGTCCACCCCCGTGGGGGGTTCAAGAGACCCAGTACTTC.

This clone was seen a single time. The chain recombines TRBV2 with TRBJ1-6, with TRBD1 identical over 12 bases. V was clipped by 6 bases and J by 7 bases; unmatched bases: 1. Germline lookup yields CDR1 SNHLY and CDR2 FYNNEI. This CDR3 has 14 amino acids. CDR3 DNA: TGTGCCAGCAGGGGACAGGGGGCGAATTCACCCCTCCACTTT. Translated: CASRGQGANSPLHF.

The chain links TRBV5-1 to TRBJ1-1; unclear D gene. Trimming pared 4 bases from V and 3 bases from J, leaving 19 bases between. This CDR3 is built from 16 residues. Germline values: CDR1 SGHRS, CDR2 YFSETQ. CDR3 sequence reads: CASSPRLVPDDTEAFF. CDR3 bases: TGCGCCAGCAGCCCAAGACTGGTCCCTGACGACACTGAAGCTTTCTTT. Full variable domain (rest looked up from reference TRBV5-1 and TRBJ1-1): KAGVTQTPRYLIKTRGQQVTLSCSPISGHRSVSWYQQTPGQGLQFLFEYFSETQRNKGNFPGRFSGRQFSNSRSEMNVSTLELGDSALYLCASSPRLVPDDTEAFFGQGTRLTVV.

This chain uses TRBV6-5 with TRBJ2-7; D gene ambiguous. The CDR3 is 15 residues long. V lost 2 bases and J 0 bases, leaving 11 bases between the germline ends. CDR1 is MNHEY, CDR2 SVGAGI, per germline. The CDR3 DNA reads as TGTGCCAGCAGTTACAGAGCTGATAGCTCCTACGAGCAGTACTTC. Protein: CASSYRADSSYEQYF.

The chain is built from TRBV4-1 and TRBJ2-7, with unresolved D. CDR3 size: 13 residues. Deletions cut 4 bases from V and 2 bases from J, with 9 bases between. From germline, CDR1 is MGHRA and CDR2 YSYEKL. The DNA of the CDR3 is TGCGCCAGCAGCCCCTTAGCTACCTACGAGCAGTACTTC. Residues: CASSPLATYEQYF.